Listed below are T cell receptor beta chains from one sample, sequenced in a study of cytomegalovirus exposure and HLA in healthy donors. Sequenced by immunoSEQ multiplex PCR; TCRdb stores in-frame clones only, minus some. The sample yields 190,000 or so clones, 75% to 85% seen once. Sequencing input: PBMCs. All receptors come from a boy younger than 18 in good health and CMV-seronegative. The CDR3 runs from the conserved cysteine through the conserved F or W. The D gene is left open where the match is weak. Not all rows give a size; the values are once, few, many and, for expanded clones, a class.

CDR3 DNA: TGTGCCAGCAGTTTAGGAGGGTCGGGCCAGCCCCAGCATTTT
CDR3 protein: CASSLGGSGQPQHF
V gene: TRBV27
D gene: NA
J gene: TRBJ1-5
clone size: few

CDR3 DNA: TGTGCCAGCAGCCAGGGTTACAGGGTGAACACTGAAGCTTTCTTT
CDR3 protein: CASSQGYRVNTEAFF
V gene: TRBV7-9
D gene: NA
J gene: TRBJ1-1
clone size: NA

CDR3 DNA: TGTGCCAGCACCTACAGGGGGCGAGACACTGAAGCTTTCTTT
CDR3 protein: CASTYRGRDTEAFF
V gene: TRBV6-6
D gene: TRBD1
J gene: TRBJ1-1
clone size: NA

CDR3 DNA: TGTGCCAGCAGCCCCACCCGGACTAGTAGACAGTACTTC
CDR3 protein: CASSPTRTSRQYF
V gene: TRBV11-2
D gene: TRBD2
J gene: TRBJ2-5
clone size: NA

CDR3 DNA: TGTGCCAGCAGCGTAGAACAGGGGGGTCACGGGGAGCTGTTTTTT
CDR3 protein: CASSVEQGGHGELFF
V gene: TRBV9
D gene: TRBD1
J gene: TRBJ2-2
clone size: NA

CDR3 DNA: TGTGCCAGCAGCCCAGAACCGGGACAGGGAACTATTATCTTC
CDR3 protein: CASSPEPGQGTIIF
V gene: TRBV5-4
D gene: TRBD1
J gene: TRBJ1-2
clone size: NA

CDR3 DNA: TGCAGTGCTAGACTAGGTTCACCCCTCCACTTT
CDR3 protein: CSARLGSPLHF
V gene: TRBV20-1
D gene: NA
J gene: TRBJ1-6
clone size: NA

CDR3 DNA: TGTGCCAGCAGCCAAACAGGGGTCTCTGGAAACACCATATATTTT
CDR3 protein: CASSQTGVSGNTIYF
V gene: TRBV7-9
D gene: TRBD1
J gene: TRBJ1-3
clone size: few

CDR3 DNA: TGTGCCAGCAGCCTCCGACAGGGGTATAATTCACCCCTCCACTTT
CDR3 protein: CASSLRQGYNSPLHF
V gene: TRBV5-6
D gene: TRBD1
J gene: TRBJ1-6
clone size: NA

CDR3 DNA: TGTGCCACCTCCGGCCAGGGGGCGAGGGGAACTGAAGCTTTCTTT
CDR3 protein: CATSGQGARGTEAFF
V gene: TRBV2
D gene: TRBD1
J gene: TRBJ1-1
clone size: NA

CDR3 DNA: TGTGCCAGCAGCTTAACCAGGGGGACCTCCCCCTACGAGCAGTACTTC
CDR3 protein: CASSLTRGTSPYEQYF
V gene: TRBV11-2
D gene: TRBD1
J gene: TRBJ2-7
clone size: NA

CDR3 DNA: TGCGCCAGCAGCCAAGTGGAGGGGCAAGCCTACTACGAGCAGTACTTC
CDR3 protein: CASSQVEGQAYYEQYF
V gene: TRBV4-1
D gene: NA
J gene: TRBJ2-7
clone size: NA

CDR3 DNA: TGTGCCAGCATAGCCCGGGGGGGAGAGACCCAGTACTTC
CDR3 protein: CASIARGGETQYF
V gene: TRBV11-2
D gene: TRBD2
J gene: TRBJ2-5
clone size: NA

CDR3 DNA: TGTGCCAGCAGCCCTAGACAGGGGGAAGGTGGCTACACCTTC
CDR3 protein: CASSPRQGEGGYTF
V gene: TRBV5-5
D gene: TRBD1
J gene: TRBJ1-2
clone size: NA

CDR3 DNA: TGTGCCAGCAAGGAGGGGGCAGACTATGGCTACACCTTC
CDR3 protein: CASKEGADYGYTF
V gene: TRBV6-1
D gene: TRBD1
J gene: TRBJ1-2
clone size: NA